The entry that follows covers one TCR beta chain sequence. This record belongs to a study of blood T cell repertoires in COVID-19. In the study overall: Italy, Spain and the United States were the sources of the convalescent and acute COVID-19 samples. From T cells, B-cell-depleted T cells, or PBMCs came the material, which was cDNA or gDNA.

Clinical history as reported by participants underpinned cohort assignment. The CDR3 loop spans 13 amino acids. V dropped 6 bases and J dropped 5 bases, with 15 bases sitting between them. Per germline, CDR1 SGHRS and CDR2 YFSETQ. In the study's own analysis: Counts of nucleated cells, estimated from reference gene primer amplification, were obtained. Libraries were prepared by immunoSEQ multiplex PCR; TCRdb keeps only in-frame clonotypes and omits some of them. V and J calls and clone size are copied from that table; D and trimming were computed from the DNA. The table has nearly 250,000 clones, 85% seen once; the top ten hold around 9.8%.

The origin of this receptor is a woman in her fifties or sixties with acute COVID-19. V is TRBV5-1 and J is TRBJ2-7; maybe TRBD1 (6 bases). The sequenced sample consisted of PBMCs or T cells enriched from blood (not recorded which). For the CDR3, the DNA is TGCGCCAGCAACATACAGGGCAGGGACGAGCAGTACTTC. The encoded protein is CASNIQGRDEQYF. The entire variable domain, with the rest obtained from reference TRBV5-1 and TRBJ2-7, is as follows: KAGVTQTPRYLIKTRGQQVTLSCSPISGHRSVSWYQQTPGQGLQFLFEYFSETQRNKGNFPGRFSGRQFSNSRSEMNVSTLELGDSALYLCASNIQGRDEQYFGPGTRLTVT.